This T cell receptor beta chain was sequenced in a study of cytomegalovirus exposure and HLA in healthy donors. Study findings and constraints: The authors enumerated roughly 180 TCR beta chains as linked to cytomegalovirus. Specificity for CMV antigens was confirmed in vitro for a few of the CMV-associated chains.

The donors were members of the validation cohort, which comprised 90 to 150 subjects and was separate from the first cohort of 670 or so subjects. The repertoire was sequenced with immunoSEQ multiplex PCR; TCRdb's copy has only in-frame clones and lacks some. The sample contains about 56,000 clones, approximately 92% of which appear only once. Notes on this clone: Its antigen is not known.

The sample was PBMCs. The sequence came from a woman aged 18-30 years in good health and CMV-seronegative.

This CDR3 is CASSVRDRIHEQFF. CDR3 bases: TGTGCCAGCAGCGTCCGGGACAGGATCCATGAGCAGTTCTTC. The V call is TRBV7-2, the J call TRBJ2-1, with 8 bases matching TRBD1. Germline values: CDR1 SGHTA, CDR2 FQGNSA. V lost 5 bases and J lost 8; bases outside the gene matches: 8. CDR3 length: 14 residues.